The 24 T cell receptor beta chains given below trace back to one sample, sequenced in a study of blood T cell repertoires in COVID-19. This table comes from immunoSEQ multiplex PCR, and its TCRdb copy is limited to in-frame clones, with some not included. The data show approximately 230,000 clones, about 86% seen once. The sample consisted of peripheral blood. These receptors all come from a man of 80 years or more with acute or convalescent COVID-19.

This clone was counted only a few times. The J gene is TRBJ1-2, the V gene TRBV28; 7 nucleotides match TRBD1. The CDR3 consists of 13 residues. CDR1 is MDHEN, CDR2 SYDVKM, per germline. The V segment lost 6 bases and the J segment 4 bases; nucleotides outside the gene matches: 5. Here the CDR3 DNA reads TGTGCCAGCAGGGCGACAGGGACCTATGGCTACACCTTC. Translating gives CASRATGTYGYTF.

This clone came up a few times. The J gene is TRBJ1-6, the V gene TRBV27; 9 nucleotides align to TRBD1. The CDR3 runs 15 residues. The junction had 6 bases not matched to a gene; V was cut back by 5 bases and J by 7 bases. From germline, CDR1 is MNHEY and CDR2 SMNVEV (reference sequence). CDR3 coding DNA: TGTGCCAGCAGTGCGATTACAGGGGGCAATTCACCCCTCCACTTT. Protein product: CASSAITGGNSPLHF.

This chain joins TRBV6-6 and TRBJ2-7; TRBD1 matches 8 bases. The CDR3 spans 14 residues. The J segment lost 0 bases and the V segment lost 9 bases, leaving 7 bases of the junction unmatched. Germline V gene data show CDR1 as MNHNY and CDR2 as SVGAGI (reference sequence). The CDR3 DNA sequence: TGTGCCAGTAAGATGGACAGGGACTCCTACGAGCAGTACTTC. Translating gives CASKMDRDSYEQYF.

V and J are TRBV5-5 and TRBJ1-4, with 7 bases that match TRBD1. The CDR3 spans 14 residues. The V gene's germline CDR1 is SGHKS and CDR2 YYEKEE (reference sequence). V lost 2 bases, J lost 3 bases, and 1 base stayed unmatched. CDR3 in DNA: TGTGCCAGCAGCTTCACAGGGGCTAATGAAAAACTGTTTTTT. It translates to CASSFTGANEKLFF.

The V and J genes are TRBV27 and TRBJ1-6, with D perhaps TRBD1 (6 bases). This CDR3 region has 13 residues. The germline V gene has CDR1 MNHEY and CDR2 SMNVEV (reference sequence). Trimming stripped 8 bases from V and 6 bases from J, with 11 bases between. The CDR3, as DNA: TGTGCCAGCGGGACACCCCGTAATTCACCCCTCCACTTT. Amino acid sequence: CASGTPRNSPLHF.

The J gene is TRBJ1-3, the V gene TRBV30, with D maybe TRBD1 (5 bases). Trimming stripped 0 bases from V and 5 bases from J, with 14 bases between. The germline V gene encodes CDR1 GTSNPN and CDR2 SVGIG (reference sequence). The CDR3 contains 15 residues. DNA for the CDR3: TGTGCCTGGAGTGTAGGGTTGGGGCCGCGAAACACCATATATTTT. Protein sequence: CAWSVGLGPRNTIYF.

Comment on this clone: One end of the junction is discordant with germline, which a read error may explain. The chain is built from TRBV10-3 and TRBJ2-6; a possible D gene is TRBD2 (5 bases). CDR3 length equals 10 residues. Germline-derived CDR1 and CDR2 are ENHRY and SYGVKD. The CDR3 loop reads CASGVNVLTF. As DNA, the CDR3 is TGTGCCTCCGGGGTCAACGTCCTGACTTTC.

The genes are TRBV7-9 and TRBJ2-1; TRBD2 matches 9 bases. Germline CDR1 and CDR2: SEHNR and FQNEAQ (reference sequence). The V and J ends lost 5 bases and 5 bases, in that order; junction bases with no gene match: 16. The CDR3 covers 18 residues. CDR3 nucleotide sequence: TGTGCCAGCAGCCTGGTGCGGGCGGCTAGCGGGGCCCACAATGAGCAGTTCTTC. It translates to CASSLVRAASGAHNEQFF.

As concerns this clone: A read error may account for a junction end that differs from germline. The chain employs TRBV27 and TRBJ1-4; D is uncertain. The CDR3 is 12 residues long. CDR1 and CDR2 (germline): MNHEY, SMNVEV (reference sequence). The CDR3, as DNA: TGTGCCAGCAAAACAACCAATGAAAAACTGTTTTTT. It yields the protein CASKTTNEKLFF.

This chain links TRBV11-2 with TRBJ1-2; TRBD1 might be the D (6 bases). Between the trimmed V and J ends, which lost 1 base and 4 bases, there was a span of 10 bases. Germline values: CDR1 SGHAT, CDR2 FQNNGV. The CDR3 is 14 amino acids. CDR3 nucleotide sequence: TGTGCCAGCAGCTTAGGATCAGGGGTCTATGGCTACACCTTC. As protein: CASSLGSGVYGYTF.

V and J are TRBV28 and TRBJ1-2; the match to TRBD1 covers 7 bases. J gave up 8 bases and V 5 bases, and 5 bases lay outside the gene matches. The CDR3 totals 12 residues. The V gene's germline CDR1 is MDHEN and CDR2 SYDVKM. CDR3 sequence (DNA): TGTGCCAGCAGTGCAAGGGGGCGAGGCTACACCTTC. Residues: CASSARGRGYTF.

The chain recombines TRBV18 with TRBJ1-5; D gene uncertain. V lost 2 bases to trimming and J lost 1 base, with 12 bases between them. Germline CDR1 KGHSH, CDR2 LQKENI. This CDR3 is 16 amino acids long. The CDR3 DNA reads TGTGCCAGCTCACCAGCGTGGGCGCGAAGCAATCAGCCCCAGCATTTT. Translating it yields CASSPAWARSNQPQHF.

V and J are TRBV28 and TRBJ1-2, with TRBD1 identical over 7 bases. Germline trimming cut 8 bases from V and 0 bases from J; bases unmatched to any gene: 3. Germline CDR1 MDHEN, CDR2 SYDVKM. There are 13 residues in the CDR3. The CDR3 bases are TGTGCCAGCGGGACAGCGGCTAACTATGGCTACACCTTC. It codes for CASGTAANYGYTF.

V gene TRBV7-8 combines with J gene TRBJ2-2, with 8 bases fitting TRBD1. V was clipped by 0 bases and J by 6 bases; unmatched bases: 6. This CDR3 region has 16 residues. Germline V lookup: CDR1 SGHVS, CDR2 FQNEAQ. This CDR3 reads CASSLARTGLAGELFF. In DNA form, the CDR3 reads TGTGCCAGCAGCTTAGCACGGACAGGGCTTGCCGGGGAGCTGTTTTTT.

CDR3 in DNA: TGTGCCAGCAGTCCCCTGCGGGCCTACGAGCAGTACTTC. Translation gives CASSPLRAYEQYF. The chain couples TRBV6-2 or TRBV6-3 to TRBJ2-7, with a weak D call TRBD2 (5 bases). V lost 5 bases to trimming and J lost 2 bases, with 10 bases between them. The CDR3 totals 13 residues. Germline V lookup: CDR1 MNHEY, CDR2 SVGEGT.

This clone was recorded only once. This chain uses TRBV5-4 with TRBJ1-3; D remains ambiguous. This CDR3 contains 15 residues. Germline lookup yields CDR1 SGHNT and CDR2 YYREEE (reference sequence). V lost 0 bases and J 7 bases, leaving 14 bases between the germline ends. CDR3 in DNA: TGTGCCAGCAGCTTGGGCGGGCCCAATGGCAACACCATATATTTT. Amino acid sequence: CASSLGGPNGNTIYF.

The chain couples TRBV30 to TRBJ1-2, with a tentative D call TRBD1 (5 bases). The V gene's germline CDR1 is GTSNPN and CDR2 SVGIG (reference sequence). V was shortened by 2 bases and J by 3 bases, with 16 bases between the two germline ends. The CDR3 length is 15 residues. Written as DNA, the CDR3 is TGTGCCTGGAGTCTTCCCTCCTTAGGGGACTATGGCTACACCTTC. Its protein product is CAWSLPSLGDYGYTF.

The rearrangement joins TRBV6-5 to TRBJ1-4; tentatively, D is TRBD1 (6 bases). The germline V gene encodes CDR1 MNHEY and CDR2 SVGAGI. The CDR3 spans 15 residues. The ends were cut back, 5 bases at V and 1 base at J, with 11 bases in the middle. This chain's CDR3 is CASSRRGQTNEKLFF. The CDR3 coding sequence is TGTGCCAGCAGTCGCAGGGGACAAACTAATGAAAAACTGTTTTTT.

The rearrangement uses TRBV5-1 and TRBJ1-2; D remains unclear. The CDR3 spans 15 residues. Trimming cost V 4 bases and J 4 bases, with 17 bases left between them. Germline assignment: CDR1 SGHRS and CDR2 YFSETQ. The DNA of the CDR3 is TGCGCCAGCAGCCCCCGCCGGTACAGCAGCTATGGCTACACCTTC. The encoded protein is CASSPRRYSSYGYTF.

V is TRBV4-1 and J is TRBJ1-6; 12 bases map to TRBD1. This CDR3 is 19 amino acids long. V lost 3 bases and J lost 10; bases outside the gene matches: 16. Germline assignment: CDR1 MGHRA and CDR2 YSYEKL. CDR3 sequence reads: CASSHTLPGQGAVSSPLHF. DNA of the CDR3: TGCGCCAGCAGCCATACACTCCCGGGACAGGGGGCTGTGTCCTCACCCCTCCACTTT.

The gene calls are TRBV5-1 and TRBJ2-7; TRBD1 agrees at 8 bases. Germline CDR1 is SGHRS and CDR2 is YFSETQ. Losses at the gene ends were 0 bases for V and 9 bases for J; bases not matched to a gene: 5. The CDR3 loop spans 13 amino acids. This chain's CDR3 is CASSLALGQGQYF. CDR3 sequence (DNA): TGCGCCAGCAGCTTGGCCTTAGGACAGGGGCAGTACTTC. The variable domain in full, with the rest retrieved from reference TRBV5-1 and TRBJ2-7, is KAGVTQTPRYLIKTRGQQVTLSCSPISGHRSVSWYQQTPGQGLQFLFEYFSETQRNKGNFPGRFSGRQFSNSRSEMNVSTLELGDSALYLCASSLALGQGQYFGPGTRLTVT.

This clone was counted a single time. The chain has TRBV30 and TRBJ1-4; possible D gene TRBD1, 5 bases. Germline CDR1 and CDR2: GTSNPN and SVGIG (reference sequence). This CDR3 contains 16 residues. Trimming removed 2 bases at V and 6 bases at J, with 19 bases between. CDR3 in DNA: TGTGCCTGGAGTTCCACTCGACAGACCGGCGATGAAAAACTGTTTTTT. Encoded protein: CAWSSTRQTGDEKLFF.

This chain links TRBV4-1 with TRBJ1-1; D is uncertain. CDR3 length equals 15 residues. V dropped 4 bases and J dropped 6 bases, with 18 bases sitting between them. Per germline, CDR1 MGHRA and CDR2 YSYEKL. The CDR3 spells CASSPLGSLGAEAFF. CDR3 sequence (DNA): TGCGCCAGCAGCCCCCTGGGGAGTCTTGGAGCTGAAGCTTTCTTT.

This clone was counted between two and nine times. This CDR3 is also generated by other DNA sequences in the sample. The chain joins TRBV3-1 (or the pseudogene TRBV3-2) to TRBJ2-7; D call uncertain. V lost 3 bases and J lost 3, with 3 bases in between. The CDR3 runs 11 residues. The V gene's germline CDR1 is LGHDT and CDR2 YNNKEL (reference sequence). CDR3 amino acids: CASSQYYEQYF. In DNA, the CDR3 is TGTGCCAGCAGCCAGTACTACGAGCAGTACTTC.